Each of the 27 T cell receptor beta chains below was sequenced from the same sample in a study of blood T cell repertoires in COVID-19. Method: immunoSEQ multiplex PCR; TCRdb's copy keeps in-frame clones and lacks some. Altogether under 400,000 clones are present, about 90% being singletons, with the ten largest covering less than 2.5%. The source material was PBMCs or T cells enriched from blood (not recorded which). The receptors shown here come from a man in his forties in a cohort exposed to, infected with or recovered from COVID-19 (not recorded which).

The chain has TRBV28 and TRBJ2-7; TRBD1 matches at 7 bases. Germline CDR1 MDHEN, CDR2 SYDVKM. The CDR3 totals 12 residues. After removal of 5 bases from V and 7 bases from J, the junction contained 5 bases not matched to a gene. CDR3 nucleotide sequence: TGTGCCAGCAGTGGGACAGCCCGGGAGCAGTACTTC. It yields the protein CASSGTAREQYF.

This chain links TRBV13 with TRBJ2-5; 7 bases map to TRBD1. V was pared by 4 bases and J by 5 bases, with 16 bases of the junction left unmatched. Germline CDR1 and CDR2: PRHDT and FYEKMQ (reference sequence). This CDR3 is 17 amino acids long. Here the CDR3 reads CASSSQGTGELEETQYF. The DNA for the CDR3 is TGTGCCAGCAGCTCCCAAGGAACAGGGGAGCTTGAGGAGACCCAGTACTTC.

The rearrangement links TRBV4-1 to TRBJ2-7; 9 bases line up with TRBD2. V was pared by 4 bases and J by 3 bases, with 7 bases of the junction left unmatched. Germline V lookup: CDR1 MGHRA, CDR2 YSYEKL. There are 15 residues in the CDR3. CDR3 residues: CASSPGLAGLYEQYF. The CDR3 coding sequence is TGCGCCAGCAGCCCCGGGCTAGCGGGACTCTACGAGCAGTACTTC.

The rearrangement joins TRBV28 to TRBJ1-6; the D gene is possibly TRBD1 (6 bases). The germline V gene has CDR1 MDHEN and CDR2 SYDVKM. The V end was cut by 7 bases, the J end by 6 bases, with 13 bases between. CDR3 length: 14 residues. In nucleotides, the CDR3 is TGTGCCAGCACCCCGGACAGTTTTAATTCACCCCTCCACTTT. Translated: CASTPDSFNSPLHF.

The genes are TRBV5-4 and TRBJ2-5, with 11 bases identical to TRBD2. The CDR3 runs 17 residues. The V segment lost 0 bases and the J segment 2 bases; nucleotides outside the gene matches: 6. Germline CDR1 reads SGHNT; CDR2 reads YYREEE (reference sequence). As DNA, the CDR3 is TGTGCCAGCAGCTTGGGTAGCGGGAGGGCCCGGCAAGAGACCCAGTACTTC. This codes for CASSLGSGRARQETQYF. The entire variable domain, with the rest obtained from reference TRBV5-4 and TRBJ2-5, is as follows: ETGVTQSPTHLIKTRGQQVTLRCSSQSGHNTVSWYQQALGQGPQFIFQYYREEENGRGNFPPRFSGLQFPNYSSELNVNALELDDSALYLCASSLGSGRARQETQYFGPGTRLLVL.

The V gene is TRBV4-1, the J gene TRBJ2-2, with 14 bases lining up with TRBD2. In germline, CDR1 is MGHRA, CDR2 YSYEKL. This CDR3 has 20 residues. V lost 1 base, J lost 5 bases, and 12 bases stayed unmatched. CDR3 amino acids: CASSQASRTSGRTWTGELFF. The CDR3 DNA is TGCGCCAGCAGCCAAGCCTCTCGGACTAGCGGGAGGACCTGGACCGGGGAGCTGTTTTTT.

V and J are TRBV5-1 and TRBJ1-4; D remains unclear. The length of the CDR3 is 14 residues. Germline-derived CDR1 and CDR2 are SGHRS and YFSETQ. Trimming left V 0 bases short and J 7 bases short, with 10 bases between. The CDR3 region has the DNA TGCGCCAGCAGCTTGGAGAGGACTGGTGAAAAACTGTTTTTT. Translation gives CASSLERTGEKLFF.

The chain has TRBV19 and TRBJ1-4; D might be TRBD1 (5 bases). V was pared by 10 bases and J by 0 bases, with 15 bases between. There are 15 residues in the CDR3. CDR1 is LNHDA, CDR2 SQIVND, per germline (reference sequence). The CDR3 nucleotides read TGTGCCATTGAAGGGGAAATCCCAACTAATGAAAAACTGTTTTTT. This translates into CAIEGEIPTNEKLFF.

The gene calls are TRBV5-1 and TRBJ1-1, with TRBD1 matching 9 bases. Germline loops: CDR1 SGHRS, CDR2 YFSETQ. V trimming: 6 bases; J trimming: 7 bases; junction bases outside the gene matches: 10. This CDR3 has 14 residues. In DNA, the CDR3 is TGCGCCAGCACCCGGACAGGGGCCAACGATGAAGCTTTCTTT. It is translated as CASTRTGANDEAFF.

This rearrangement joins TRBV28 to TRBJ1-2, with 10 bases lining up with TRBD1. V dropped 3 bases and J dropped 8; count of bases not matched to a gene: 6. The CDR3 length is 14 residues. Germline-derived CDR1 and CDR2 are MDHEN and SYDVKM. Here the CDR3 DNA reads TGTGCCAGCAGTTTCTCGACAGGGGGCGGCGGCTACACCTTC. Translation: CASSFSTGGGGYTF.

This rearrangement joins TRBV3-1 (or the pseudogene TRBV3-2) to TRBJ1-3; 7 nucleotides align to TRBD1. V lost 1 base to trimming and J lost 8 bases; unmatched junction nucleotides: 8. The germline V gene has CDR1 LGHDT and CDR2 YNNKEL (reference sequence). The CDR3 covers 15 residues. CDR3 in amino acids: CASSQGGTVRDTIYF. The CDR3 DNA reads TGTGCCAGCAGCCAAGGAGGGACAGTACGAGACACCATATATTTT.

The chain employs TRBV18 and TRBJ1-2; D uncertain. V was clipped by 0 bases and J by 3 bases, with 14 bases between them. The CDR3 is 16 residues long. CDR1 is KGHSH and CDR2 is LQKENI in the germline V gene. DNA of the CDR3: TGTGCCAGCTCACCACCAGTTTCCGGGGTCGACTATGGCTACACCTTC. The encoded protein is CASSPPVSGVDYGYTF.

This sequence joins TRBV5-4 and TRBJ2-3, with TRBD2 identical over 9 bases. V trimming: 4 bases; J trimming: 4 bases; junction bases outside the gene matches: 13. Germline V gene sequence: CDR1 SGHNT, CDR2 YYREEE (reference sequence). This CDR3 spans 17 amino acids. The CDR3 loop reads CASSGGQAREGSDTQYF. The CDR3 DNA is TGTGCCAGCAGCGGGGGCCAGGCGCGGGAGGGATCAGATACGCAGTATTTT.

This CDR3 reads CASSQVTSGSFHEQFF. The CDR3 DNA sequence: TGTGCCAGCAGCCAAGTGACTAGCGGGAGTTTTCATGAGCAGTTCTTC. The chain employs TRBV4-2 and TRBJ2-1, with 12 bases matching TRBD2. This CDR3 has 16 residues. V was clipped by 1 base and J by 8 bases; unmatched bases: 6. The germline V gene encodes CDR1 LGHNA and CDR2 YNFKEQ.

The count of this clone is one. Additional DNA sequences in this sample encode the identical CDR3. This chain joins TRBV2 and TRBJ2-3; D gene unclear. This CDR3 has 11 amino acids. CDR1 and CDR2 from the germline V gene are SNHLY and FYNNEI. Between the trimmed V and J ends, which lost 8 bases and 3 bases, there was a span of 6 bases. The CDR3 loop is CASGRTDTQYF. In DNA, the CDR3 is TGTGCCAGCGGCCGAACAGATACGCAGTATTTT.

V is TRBV7-9 and J is TRBJ2-1; 7 nucleotides agree with TRBD1. The germline V gene has CDR1 SEHNR and CDR2 FQNEAQ (reference sequence). The length of the CDR3 is 14 residues. V gave up 4 bases and J gave up 4 bases; unmatched junction bases: 4. The CDR3 bases are TGTGCCAGCAGCTCGACAGGGTTATACAATGAGCAGTTCTTC. Translation gives CASSSTGLYNEQFF. Based on the CDR3 plus reference TRBV7-9 and TRBJ2-1, the full variable domain is DTGVSQNPRHKITKRGQNVTFRCDPISEHNRLYWYRQTLGQGPEFLTYFQNEAQLEKSRLLSDRFSAERPKGSFSTLEIQRTEQGDSAMYLCASSSTGLYNEQFFGPGTRLTVL.

The chain couples TRBV2 to TRBJ2-7; no clear D. This CDR3 spans 14 amino acids. Deletions cut 6 bases from V and 0 bases from J, with 12 bases between. Germline V gives CDR1 SNHLY, CDR2 FYNNEI. CDR3 DNA: TGTGCCAGCAGAAAAATCACAACCTCCTACGAGCAGTACTTC. As protein: CASRKITTSYEQYF.

The V and J genes are TRBV4-1 and TRBJ1-2; 9 nucleotides align to TRBD1. Germline values: CDR1 MGHRA, CDR2 YSYEKL. With V trimmed by 3 bases and J by 4 bases, 3 bases remained unmatched. The CDR3 consists of 14 residues. The CDR3: CASSQTGGLYGYTF. In DNA, the CDR3 is TGCGCCAGCAGCCAGACAGGGGGACTCTATGGCTACACCTTC.

This rearrangement joins TRBV11-2 to TRBJ2-3; TRBD2 aligns across 7 bases. CDR1 is SGHAT and CDR2 is FQNNGV in the germline V gene. V gave up 2 bases and J gave up 5 bases; unmatched junction bases: 10. This CDR3 region has 16 residues. The CDR3 is CASSLTPSGTGDTQYF. DNA for the CDR3: TGTGCCAGCAGCTTAACCCCCAGCGGGACCGGAGATACGCAGTATTTT.

V is TRBV6-1 and J is TRBJ1-5, with TRBD1 as a possible D gene (6 bases). With 4 bases removed from V and 7 bases from J, the gap between germline ends came to 23 bases. The CDR3 spans 17 residues. Germline loops: CDR1 MNHNS, CDR2 SASEGT. The chain's CDR3 is CASSGEKTGRAGQPQHF. DNA of the CDR3: TGTGCCAGCAGTGGAGAGAAAACAGGGAGAGCGGGACAGCCCCAGCATTTT.

The J gene is TRBJ2-7, the V gene TRBV6-5, with a possible D match to TRBD1 (6 bases). Germline assignment: CDR1 MNHEY and CDR2 SVGAGI. CDR3 length: 12 amino acids. The V gene lost 4 bases and the J gene lost 4 bases, with 8 bases spanning the gap. The chain's CDR3 is CASSSQGYEQYF. The DNA for the CDR3 is TGTGCCAGCAGTTCACAGGGTTACGAGCAGTACTTC.

This chain uses TRBV3-1 (or the pseudogene TRBV3-2) with TRBJ1-4; 7 nucleotides agree with TRBD1. Germline loops: CDR1 LGHDT, CDR2 YNNKEL (reference sequence). This CDR3 is 14 amino acids long. J lost 4 bases, V lost 5 bases, and 4 bases had no gene match. The CDR3 DNA reads TGTGCCAGCAGCTGGACAGGTTTTAATGAAAAACTGTTTTTT. It specifies CASSWTGFNEKLFF.

The rearrangement uses TRBV2 and TRBJ2-5; maybe TRBD2 (5 bases). There are 14 residues in the CDR3. Per germline, CDR1 SNHLY and CDR2 FYNNEI. Trimming took 5 bases from V and 5 from J, leaving 15 bases between them. The CDR3, as DNA: TGTGCCAGCAGTCTCCGCCCTTCGGGGGAGACCCAGTACTTC. Translating gives CASSLRPSGETQYF.

This clone was found a few times. The CDR3: CASSLSQGGSGELFF. Here the CDR3 DNA reads TGCGCCAGCAGCTTGTCACAGGGGGGATCCGGGGAGCTGTTTTTT. The V call is TRBV5-1, the J call TRBJ2-2, with 8 nucleotides matching TRBD1. After removal of 1 base from V and 6 bases from J, the junction contained 5 bases not matched to a gene. The germline gives CDR1 SGHRS, CDR2 YFSETQ. The CDR3 has 15 amino acids.

J is TRBJ1-2 and V is TRBV12-5; a possible D gene is TRBD1 (5 bases). V was pared by 5 bases and J by 8 bases, with 24 bases between. Germline CDR1 LGHNT, CDR2 FRNRAP. This CDR3 is 16 amino acids long. In DNA, the CDR3 is TGTGCTAGTGGTACATCATTCCCGGACACTTCTTGGGGCTACACCTTC. It translates to CASGTSFPDTSWGYTF.

This clone showed up many times. The V and J genes are TRBV19 and TRBJ1-6, with D possibly matching TRBD1 (6 bases). With 6 bases removed from V and 6 bases from J, the gap between germline ends came to 12 bases. Germline values: CDR1 LNHDA, CDR2 SQIVND (reference sequence). The CDR3 runs 14 residues. The CDR3 sequence: CASSEGVPNSPLHF. CDR3 sequence (DNA): TGTGCCAGTAGCGAGGGGGTGCCTAATTCACCCCTCCACTTT.

This chain joins TRBV11-2 and TRBJ1-4; 7 bases match TRBD1. CDR3 length: 14 residues. The germline V gene encodes CDR1 SGHAT and CDR2 FQNNGV. Trimming took 0 bases from V and 10 from J; bases not matched to a gene: 5. CDR3 in amino acids: CASSLEAGGGKLFF. The CDR3, as DNA: TGTGCCAGCAGCTTAGAGGCAGGGGGTGGAAAACTGTTTTTT.